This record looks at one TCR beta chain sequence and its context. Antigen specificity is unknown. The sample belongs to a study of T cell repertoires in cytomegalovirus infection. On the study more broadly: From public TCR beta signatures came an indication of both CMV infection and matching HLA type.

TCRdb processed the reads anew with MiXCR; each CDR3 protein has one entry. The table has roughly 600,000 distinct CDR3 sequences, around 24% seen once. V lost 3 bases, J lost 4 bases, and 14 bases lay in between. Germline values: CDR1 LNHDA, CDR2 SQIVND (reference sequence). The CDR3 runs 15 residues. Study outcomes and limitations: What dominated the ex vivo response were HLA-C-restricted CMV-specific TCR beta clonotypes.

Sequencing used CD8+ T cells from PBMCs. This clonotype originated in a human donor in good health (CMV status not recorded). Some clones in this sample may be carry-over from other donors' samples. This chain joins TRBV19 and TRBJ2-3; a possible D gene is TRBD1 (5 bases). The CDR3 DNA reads TGTGCCAGTAGTATCACAGGAGCCTTCGCAGATACGCAGTATTTT. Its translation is CASSITGAFADTQYF.